The clone carrying this T cell receptor beta chain was picked up one time. This record comes from a study of blood T cell repertoires in COVID-19. Study-wide context: Samples came from the United States, Italy and Spain, spanning acute and convalescent COVID-19. PBMCs, B-cell-depleted T cells, or T cells were the source of the cDNA or gDNA that made up the material.

In the source study's methods: Reference gene primers were amplified, and this amplification served to estimate nucleated cell counts. Clones were sequenced by immunoSEQ multiplex PCR, and TCRdb holds only the in-frame ones, with some missing. Clonal size and the V and J genes are those of that table, whereas D and trimming came from the DNA. This table holds around 270,000 clones, 86% found once. With 3 bases removed from V and 2 bases from J, the gap between germline ends came to 14 bases. Germline V gene data show CDR1 as SQVTM and CDR2 as ANQGSEA. This CDR3 comprises 14 residues. The sequence was obtained from a man younger than 45 with active or convalescent COVID-19. The rearrangement joins TRBV29-1 to TRBJ2-7, with a possible D match to TRBD2 (6 bases). The sequenced sample consisted of peripheral blood. CDR3 nucleotide sequence: TGCAGCGTTGAGTTCCGGGGGTGGACCTACGAGCAGTACTTC. Protein sequence: CSVEFRGWTYEQYF.